This T cell receptor (beta chain) was observed in a study of cytomegalovirus exposure and HLA in healthy donors (dated by TCRdb to between 2016 and 2019). With regard to the full study: In an earlier analysis of several hundred of the donors, about 270 Gb of sequence data and approximately 120 million unique TCR beta sequences from 150 million to 200 million T cells were reported. Rather than using new phenotypic data, the later analysis identified candidate immune exposures from TCR beta sequences and from how often those sequences occurred across donors. HLA typing included class I and class II loci at four-digit resolution. An earlier analysis of fewer than 700 of the donors applied high-throughput TCR beta sequencing to assess whether each TCR beta V gene segment acted as functional or pseudogenic. Besides the first cohort of some 670 subjects, a separate validation cohort made up of roughly 130 different subjects was used. Four or five DR-DQ haplotypes were handled as single units for association and clustering because linkage in the cohort was strong. The study aimed to test whether signatures of past pathogen exposure could be identified by cataloging public T cell receptors. Donor age, sex, ethnicity and CMV serostatus were collected together with the repertoire data. High-throughput TCR immunosequencing, statistical association of individual TCRs with disease status, and machine learning were combined to predict cytomegalovirus infection status. Genome-wide SNP genotypes for about 65% of the 666 donors were used in a later genetic analysis, which treated that subset as a discovery cohort. On average, around 240,000 unique TCR beta nucleotide sequences were sequenced per donor among a few hundred genotyped donors of the cohort, with roughly 20% of those sequences being non-productive. Every repertoire in the discovery cohort had been generated on one and the same sequencing platform. Of the roughly 400 genotyped donors, approximately 82% fell in the genetic ancestry cluster associated with self-reported Caucasian donors. The study used immunosequencing to profile the T cell repertoires of 666 subjects and linked those repertoires to cytomegalovirus serostatus. The number of typed donors differed by locus: roughly 620-640 for A, B, C, DRB1 and DQB1; approximately 540 for DQA1; 606 for DPA1; and approximately 450 for DPB1. In a later analysis, previously published TCR beta repertoires from 600 to 850 donors were re-analyzed and high-resolution HLA genotyping was added so that TCR occurrence patterns could be studied. Roughly 300 gigabases of sequencing data and 91 million or so unique TCR sequences made up an early release that covered several hundred HLA-typed donors. The study at large found these results: In a later analysis, some 17,000 TCR beta sequences were associated with specific HLA alleles at a false discovery rate of 0.05. In a later analysis, most CMV-associated TCR beta chains were found to appear HLA-restricted, with HLA associations seemingly driven largely by CMV exposure. A later analysis found that HLA-associated TCR beta chains were more clonally expanded and had lower generation probabilities than equally common non-associated chains. According to a later genetic analysis, donors in an Asian-associated ancestry cluster had fewer N-insertions in productive TCRs than the approximately 650-donor mean. Because some donors lacked HLA typing at each locus, the association tests relied only on the typed subset. Across donors, most TCR sequences were observed very rarely, whereas some public TCRs were present in many individuals. The authors suggested that the approach could potentially be extended to other disease states and immunological phenotypes. A later genetic analysis associated a missense DCLRE1C variant with V-gene and J-gene trimming of TCR beta chains, and an independent cohort replicated the association. Because counts were too low, about 15 rarely observed V segments, including chromosome 9 orphons, were left out of the earlier analysis of about 500 of the donors. Correlated functional status among segregating V segments might reflect linkage disequilibrium, but an unknown experimental factor could not be ruled out. In both the original and validation cohorts, the classifier was reported to diagnose cytomegalovirus status with high specificity and sensitivity. In a later analysis, several top co-occurrence clusters were reported to appear linked to parvovirus B19, influenza, CMV and Epstein-Barr virus. The presence/absence analyses assumed that sequencing depth was roughly uniform across donors, and that assumption may not be true. Three of the identified cytomegalovirus-associated TCR beta chains were confirmed in vitro to be specific for cytomegalovirus antigens. Immune exposure information for the cohort was limited to CMV serostatus. The cohort was sequenced for TCR beta chains only, and without alpha or paired-chain data the features that could be detected were limited. Some IMGT-functional V segments, including TRBV6-2 and TRBV6-3, could not be told apart with the 87-base-pair reads, so those segments were excluded. A group of highly shared sequence variants was considered likely to be a technical artifact of the sequencing pipeline. A further reported finding was that TCR beta sequences accurately predicted the HLA-A and HLA-B alleles for most subjects in the first cohort. In a later analysis, TCR association rates were found to vary across HLA loci, with the most associated TCRs seen for DRB1 alleles and the fewest for HLA-C alleles. The study listed 150 to 200 TCR beta chains as associated with cytomegalovirus. In an earlier analysis of about 550 of the donors, most TCR beta V segments were observed in productive rearrangements about 87% or about 30% of the time, broadly matching IMGT annotations. Strong co-occurrence of HLA alleles, especially DR and DQ, made assigning TCR associations to individual alleles difficult.

The cohort was made up of around 720 healthy bone marrow donors. At the time of sampling, every cohort member was nominally healthy, though immune exposures that went unrecorded were likely present. The donor tested CMV seropositive and was one of the 289 seropositive cohort members. A peripheral blood sample was provided by each donor, and peripheral blood mononuclear cells were used for TCR beta sequencing. The Qiagen DNeasy Blood Extraction Kit was used to extract genomic DNA from the blood cell samples. Library preparation was by the immunoSEQ multiplex PCR assay. For the multiplex PCR, a mixture combining 60 forward primers for TCR Vbeta segments and 13 reverse primers for TCR Jbeta segments was used. A multiplex PCR assay on genomic DNA amplified the CDR3 region of rearranged TCR beta genes. Amplified TCR beta libraries were sequenced as 87-base-pair reads on the Illumina HiSeq System. The authors' pipeline ran thus. Across the 500 to 750 repertoires, a later analysis counted 80 million or so unique TCR beta chains, roughly 11 million of which were shared by at least two donors. Raw reads were error-corrected and collapsed into unique sequences by a nearest-neighbor algorithm in which closely related sequences were merged to remove PCR and sequencing errors. Alignment of CDR3 sequences to IMGT reference sequences was used to assign V, D and J gene segments. For a sequence to be retained, at least a six-nucleotide match to both a V gene segment and a J gene segment was required. Rearrangements were classified as productive when the CDR3 lacked stop codons and remained in frame with V and J, and all other rearrangements were classified as non-productive. CDR3 was defined according to IMGT convention as the region running from the second conserved V-encoded cysteine to the conserved J-encoded phenylalanine. In an earlier analysis of around 540 of the donors, sequences lacking an unambiguous match to a single V gene segment were excluded. In an earlier analysis of approximately 500 of the donors, a V segment was called functional when productive rearrangements were above 56.7%, and segregating when the standard deviation between donors exceeded 5%. To diagnose cytomegalovirus status from the catalog of TCR beta chain sequences, a statistical classification framework was built. A later analysis assigned V and J genes by comparing TCR nucleotide sequences with IMGT/GENE-DB human TR gene sequences. A later analysis assigned CDR3 sequences and most-parsimonious VDJ recombination scenarios with the TCRdist pipeline. In a later analysis, every TCR beta chain was defined by the combination of its CDR3 amino acid sequence and its V-gene family, and reads without a unique V-gene family were dropped. To address suspected cross-contamination and a sequencing artifact, a later analysis removed 550 to 750 highly shared, low-generation-probability nucleotide sequences. In a later analysis, a clonal expansion index for each public chain was calculated from normalized within-repertoire ranks of inferred template counts. A later analysis computed generation probabilities with a VDJ recombination model fitted to out-of-frame rearrangements, and checked the results against IGoR. A later analysis scored TCR-TCR, TCR-HLA and TCR-CMV co-occurrence with hypergeometric tests, applying a repertoire-size bias correction to TCR pairs. False discovery rates were estimated in a later analysis by permuting HLA or CMV assignments 20 times. In a later analysis, co-occurring TCRs were grouped using DBSCAN, and TCRdist sequence similarity was added for clustering within HLA-allele-positive subsets. Repertoires with fewer than 30,000 or more than 120,000 public chains were left out of co-occurrence clustering, as were about 5 repertoires with anomalous nucleotide sharing. TCRdb's version of the immuneACCESS table is confined to in-frame rearrangements and falls short of the full clone set. An unresolved V gene accounts for under half of the shortfall where checked; the remainder is of unknown origin. The D gene and trimming were derived from the DNA, and the V and J assignments and clone size from that table. In this sample the table shows around 130,000 clones, 75% to 90% of which occur a single time. The ten largest clones represent roughly 6.7% of the sample.

Worth noting for this clone: This receptor's antigen is unknown. The record has no base qualities; no much larger clone is one base away.

CDR1 and CDR2, per the germline V gene (reference sequence), are MNHEY and SMNVEV. At the junction V is shortened by 5 bases and J by 6 bases; bases outside the gene matches: 8. From cysteine to phenylalanine, the CDR3 is 14 amino acids long. Just CDR3 DNA is preserved here, 42 bases in frame from base 1. Input material: PBMCs. The sequence was collected from a woman aged 30 to 39 in good health and CMV-seropositive. Rearrangement joined TRBV27 to TRBJ2-3, and TRBD1 aligns with 7 junction nucleotides. CDR3 region: CASSPRDSYDTQYF. The DNA sequence is given as TGTGCCAGCAGTCCTCGGGACAGTTACGATACGCAGTATTTT.